This TCR beta chain was sequenced during a study of cytomegalovirus exposure and HLA in healthy donors. Overall study results and limits: Cytomegalovirus status was reportedly diagnosed by the classifier with high sensitivity and specificity. Subsequent analysis found a tendency for first-cohort TCR clusters to co-occur within the 95 to 150 validation repertoires. Listed as cytomegalovirus-associated were 150 to 200 TCR beta chains.

Clones were sequenced by immunoSEQ multiplex PCR, and TCRdb holds only the in-frame ones, with some missing. Among 90,000 to 150,000 clones listed, 88% were seen once. The study drew the donors from its approximately 110-subject validation cohort, separate from the roughly 670-subject first cohort. V was cut by 5 bases and J by 1 base, with 11 bases left in between. Per the germline V gene, CDR1 is SGHAT and CDR2 is FQDESV (reference sequence). The length of the CDR3 is 14 residues. Remarks on this clone: No antigen is known for it.

The V and J genes are TRBV11-1 and TRBJ1-1; unclear D gene. This clonotype was obtained from a woman younger than 30 in good health and CMV-seropositive. The sample comprised PBMCs. The CDR3 here is CASSIRRGNTEAFF. CDR3 nucleotides: TGTGCCAGCAGCATCCGGCGGGGGAACACTGAAGCTTTCTTT.